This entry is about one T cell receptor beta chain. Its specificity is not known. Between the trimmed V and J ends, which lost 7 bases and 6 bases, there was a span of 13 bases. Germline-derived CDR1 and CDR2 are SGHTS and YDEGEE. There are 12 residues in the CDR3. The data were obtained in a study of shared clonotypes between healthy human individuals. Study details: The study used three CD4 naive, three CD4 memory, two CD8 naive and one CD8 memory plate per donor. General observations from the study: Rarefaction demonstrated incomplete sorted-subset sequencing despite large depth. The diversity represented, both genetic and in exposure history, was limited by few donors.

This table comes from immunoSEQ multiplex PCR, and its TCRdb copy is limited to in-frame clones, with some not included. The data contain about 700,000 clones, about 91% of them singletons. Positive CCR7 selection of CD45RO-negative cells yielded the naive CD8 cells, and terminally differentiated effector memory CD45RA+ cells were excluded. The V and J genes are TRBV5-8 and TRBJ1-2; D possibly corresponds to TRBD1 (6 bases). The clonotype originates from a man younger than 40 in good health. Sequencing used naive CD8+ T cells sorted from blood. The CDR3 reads CASDYGGNGYTF. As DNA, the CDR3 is TGTGCCAGCGATTACGGGGGCAATGGCTACACCTTC.